A selection of T cell receptor beta chains follows, all from one sample in a study of blood T cell repertoires in COVID-19. The method was immunoSEQ multiplex PCR; TCRdb's version includes in-frame clones alone and lacks a portion of them. The data hold approximately 89,000 clones, with about 81% observed a single time. Specimen: peripheral blood. The receptors derive from a man in his 70s with acute or convalescent COVID-19. CDR3s include the opening cysteine and the closing phenylalanine or tryptophan. Each record gives: D gene, J gene, V gene, clone size, CDR3 protein, CDR3 DNA. The D gene is left open where the match is weak. Rows give clone size only sometimes, using once, few, many, or a class for an expanded clone.

D gene: .
J gene: TRBJ2-5
V gene: TRBV19
clone size: .
CDR3 protein: CASSMGLQGGQETQYF
CDR3 DNA: TGTGCCAGTAGTATGGGTTTACAGGGCGGCCAAGAGACCCAGTACTTC

D gene: TRBD2
J gene: TRBJ2-5
V gene: TRBV25-1
clone size: .
CDR3 protein: CASSEFTSGSAQETQYF
CDR3 DNA: TGTGCCAGCAGTGAATTTACGAGCGGGAGTGCTCAGGAGACCCAGTACTTC

D gene: .
J gene: TRBJ1-3
V gene: TRBV5-4
clone size: .
CDR3 protein: CASSLAHQISGNTIYF
CDR3 DNA: TGTGCCAGCAGCTTGGCACATCAGATCTCTGGAAACACCATATATTTT

D gene: .
J gene: TRBJ1-6
V gene: TRBV18
clone size: few
CDR3 protein: CASSPGQGGSPLHF
CDR3 DNA: TGTGCCAGCTCACCAGGGCAGGGCGGTTCACCCCTCCACTTT

D gene: .
J gene: TRBJ2-7
V gene: TRBV19
clone size: .
CDR3 protein: CASSSGVTGYEQYF
CDR3 DNA: TGTGCCAGTAGCTCAGGGGTTACAGGCTACGAGCAGTACTTC

D gene: .
J gene: TRBJ2-6
V gene: TRBV5-1
clone size: .
CDR3 protein: CASSLMRSGANVLTF
CDR3 DNA: TGCGCCAGCAGCTTGATGAGGTCTGGGGCCAACGTCCTGACTTTC

D gene: .
J gene: TRBJ1-5
V gene: TRBV30
clone size: .
CDR3 protein: CAWSLSGGPRQPQHF
CDR3 DNA: TGTGCCTGGAGTCTTTCCGGGGGGCCTCGTCAGCCCCAGCATTTT

D gene: .
J gene: TRBJ2-5
V gene: TRBV5-6
clone size: .
CDR3 protein: CASSFGSQETQYF
CDR3 DNA: TGTGCCAGCAGCTTCGGGTCACAAGAGACCCAGTACTTC

D gene: TRBD1
J gene: TRBJ2-1
V gene: TRBV28
clone size: few
CDR3 protein: CASSRQNRDRGFQRSYNEQFF
CDR3 DNA: TGTGCCAGCAGCCGACAGAACCGGGACAGGGGGTTTCAGAGATCCTACAATGAGCAGTTCTTC

D gene: TRBD1
J gene: TRBJ1-6
V gene: TRBV7-8
clone size: few
CDR3 protein: CASSLGQGVNSPLHF
CDR3 DNA: TGTGCCAGCAGCTTAGGACAGGGAGTGAATTCACCCCTCCACTTT

D gene: .
J gene: TRBJ2-1
V gene: TRBV2
clone size: .
CDR3 protein: CAPGVERHNEQFF
CDR3 DNA: TGTGCCCCTGGAGTGGAGAGGCACAATGAGCAGTTCTTC

D gene: TRBD1
J gene: TRBJ2-3
V gene: TRBV5-1
clone size: few
CDR3 protein: CASSLGQGATDTQYF
CDR3 DNA: TGCGCCAGCAGTTTGGGACAGGGGGCCACAGATACGCAGTATTTT

D gene: .
J gene: TRBJ1-2
V gene: TRBV19
clone size: few
CDR3 protein: CASSILAVTYGYTF
CDR3 DNA: TGTGCCAGTAGTATCTTGGCCGTAACCTATGGCTACACCTTC

D gene: .
J gene: TRBJ2-4
V gene: TRBV9
clone size: .
CDR3 protein: CASSPAAGLAKNIQYF
CDR3 DNA: TGTGCCAGCAGCCCGGCAGCGGGCCTAGCCAAAAACATTCAGTACTTC

D gene: .
J gene: TRBJ1-2
V gene: TRBV27
clone size: .
CDR3 protein: CASSRSWQEIYGYTF
CDR3 DNA: TGTGCCAGCAGTCGCTCATGGCAGGAAATCTATGGCTACACCTTC

D gene: .
J gene: TRBJ1-2
V gene: TRBV28
clone size: .
CDR3 protein: CASSLGTYYGYTF
CDR3 DNA: TGTGCCAGCAGTTTAGGGACTTACTATGGCTACACCTTC

D gene: TRBD1
J gene: TRBJ1-5
V gene: TRBV28
clone size: .
CDR3 protein: CASSLSGGGNQPQHF
CDR3 DNA: TGTGCCAGCAGTTTATCAGGGGGCGGCAATCAGCCCCAGCATTTT

D gene: .
J gene: TRBJ1-1
V gene: TRBV29-1
clone size: .
CDR3 protein: CSVQQGTTEAFF
CDR3 DNA: TGCAGCGTTCAACAGGGAACCACTGAAGCTTTCTTT

D gene: .
J gene: TRBJ2-5
V gene: TRBV6-2/TRBV6-3
clone size: .
CDR3 protein: CASSYGLNGLLQETQYF
CDR3 DNA: TGTGCCAGCAGTTACGGACTCAACGGGCTGCTCCAAGAGACCCAGTACTTC

D gene: TRBD2
J gene: TRBJ2-1
V gene: TRBV5-1
clone size: .
CDR3 protein: CASSLRTSRYNEQFF
CDR3 DNA: TGCGCCAGCAGCTTGCGGACTAGCAGATACAATGAGCAGTTCTTC

D gene: TRBD2
J gene: TRBJ2-1
V gene: TRBV3-1/TRBV3-2
clone size: .
CDR3 protein: CASSPLTSGGNEQFF
CDR3 DNA: TGTGCCAGCAGTCCCCTGACTAGCGGCGGCAATGAGCAGTTCTTC

D gene: TRBD1
J gene: TRBJ2-1
V gene: TRBV18
clone size: .
CDR3 protein: CASSRSSGQGAGQFF
CDR3 DNA: TGTGCCAGCTCCCGTAGCTCGGGACAGGGGGCTGGGCAGTTCTTC

D gene: .
J gene: TRBJ1-1
V gene: TRBV7-2
clone size: .
CDR3 protein: CASSVKEAFF
CDR3 DNA: TGTGCCAGCTCGGTAAAAGAAGCTTTCTTT

D gene: TRBD1
J gene: TRBJ2-5
V gene: TRBV24-1
clone size: .
CDR3 protein: CATSDPGQGTFQETQYF
CDR3 DNA: TGTGCCACCAGTGACCCGGGACAGGGCACTTTCCAAGAGACCCAGTACTTC

D gene: TRBD1
J gene: TRBJ1-2
V gene: TRBV23-1
clone size: many
CDR3 protein: CASSQSRGTVYGYTF
CDR3 DNA: TGCGCCAGCAGTCAATCGAGGGGGACAGTATACGGCTACACCTTC

D gene: .
J gene: TRBJ2-2
V gene: TRBV24-1
clone size: .
CDR3 protein: CATSSEVTGTGELFF
CDR3 DNA: TGTGCCACCAGTTCCGAGGTGACGGGCACCGGGGAGCTGTTTTTT

D gene: TRBD1
J gene: TRBJ1-4
V gene: TRBV24-1
clone size: .
CDR3 protein: CATSDSGQGFGKLFF
CDR3 DNA: TGTGCCACCAGTGATTCCGGACAGGGTTTTGGCAAACTGTTTTTT

D gene: TRBD1
J gene: TRBJ1-6
V gene: TRBV25-1
clone size: .
CDR3 protein: CASSEPRTGRSPLHF
CDR3 DNA: TGTGCCAGCAGTGAACCGAGGACAGGGCGATCACCCCTCCACTTT

D gene: .
J gene: TRBJ2-2
V gene: TRBV21-1
clone size: .
CDR3 protein: CASSKESPPRQDITGELFF
CDR3 DNA: TGTGCCAGCAGCAAAGAAAGCCCCCCCCGACAGGACATCACCGGGGAGCTGTTTTTT

D gene: .
J gene: TRBJ2-7
V gene: TRBV9
clone size: .
CDR3 protein: CASSHRLGSDSYEQYF
CDR3 DNA: TGTGCCAGCAGCCATCGACTGGGGAGCGACTCCTACGAGCAGTACTTC

D gene: .
J gene: TRBJ1-1
V gene: TRBV28
clone size: .
CDR3 protein: CASSFPVNTEAFF
CDR3 DNA: TGTGCCAGCAGTTTTCCAGTGAACACTGAAGCTTTCTTT

D gene: TRBD2
J gene: TRBJ2-1
V gene: TRBV6-4
clone size: .
CDR3 protein: CASSDSSGSRKFF
CDR3 DNA: TGTGCCAGCAGTGACTCTAGCGGGAGTCGGAAGTTCTTC

D gene: .
J gene: TRBJ2-7
V gene: TRBV9
clone size: .
CDR3 protein: CASSVDRSDEQYF
CDR3 DNA: TGTGCCAGCAGCGTAGACAGGAGTGACGAGCAGTACTTC

D gene: TRBD1
J gene: TRBJ1-1
V gene: TRBV7-9
clone size: .
CDR3 protein: CATETGMNTEAFF
CDR3 DNA: TGTGCCACCGAGACAGGGATGAACACTGAAGCTTTCTTT

D gene: .
J gene: TRBJ2-6
V gene: TRBV2
clone size: .
CDR3 protein: CASSDLGASGANVLTF
CDR3 DNA: TGTGCCAGCAGTGATTTAGGAGCCAGTGGGGCCAACGTCCTGACTTTC

D gene: .
J gene: TRBJ2-7
V gene: TRBV9
clone size: .
CDR3 protein: CASSVGAATSPREQYF
CDR3 DNA: TGTGCCAGCAGCGTAGGGGCAGCCACTTCCCCTCGGGAGCAGTACTTC

D gene: TRBD1
J gene: TRBJ1-2
V gene: TRBV14
clone size: .
CDR3 protein: CASSQTTGGKDGYTF
CDR3 DNA: TGTGCCAGCAGCCAGACGACAGGGGGCAAGGATGGCTACACCTTC

D gene: TRBD2
J gene: TRBJ2-2
V gene: TRBV7-2
clone size: .
CDR3 protein: CAVRASGRATNTGELFF
CDR3 DNA: TGTGCCGTGAGGGCTAGCGGGAGGGCAACGAACACCGGGGAGCTGTTTTTT

D gene: .
J gene: TRBJ1-1
V gene: TRBV5-1
clone size: .
CDR3 protein: CASSLAGVRGTEAFF
CDR3 DNA: TGCGCCAGCAGCTTGGCGGGGGTCCGGGGGACTGAAGCTTTCTTT

D gene: TRBD2
J gene: TRBJ2-7
V gene: TRBV11-3
clone size: .
CDR3 protein: CASSLTSGSGYEQYF
CDR3 DNA: TGTGCCAGCAGCCTGACTAGCGGGAGCGGGTACGAGCAGTACTTC

D gene: TRBD1
J gene: TRBJ2-7
V gene: TRBV7-3
clone size: .
CDR3 protein: CASSLGGRGYEQYF
CDR3 DNA: TGTGCCAGCAGCTTAGGCGGCAGGGGGTACGAGCAGTACTTC

D gene: TRBD2
J gene: TRBJ2-3
V gene: TRBV5-1
clone size: .
CDR3 protein: CASSLRASGVLDTQYF
CDR3 DNA: TGCGCCAGCAGCTTGAGGGCTAGCGGGGTTCTCGATACGCAGTATTTT

D gene: TRBD2
J gene: TRBJ2-2
V gene: TRBV4-2
clone size: .
CDR3 protein: CASSPREGYTGELFF
CDR3 DNA: TGTGCCAGCAGCCCCAGGGAGGGGTATACAGGGGAGCTGTTTTTT

D gene: .
J gene: TRBJ2-5
V gene: TRBV27
clone size: .
CDR3 protein: CASSWGQGETQYF
CDR3 DNA: TGTGCCAGCAGTTGGGGACAAGGGGAGACCCAGTACTTC

D gene: TRBD2
J gene: TRBJ2-2
V gene: TRBV28
clone size: .
CDR3 protein: CASSLAGAGDTGELFF
CDR3 DNA: TGTGCCAGCAGTTTAGCCGGAGCGGGAGACACCGGGGAGCTGTTTTTT

D gene: .
J gene: TRBJ2-5
V gene: TRBV28
clone size: few
CDR3 protein: CASSWPADREAETQYF
CDR3 DNA: TGTGCCAGCAGTTGGCCTGCCGACAGGGAGGCAGAGACCCAGTACTTC

D gene: .
J gene: TRBJ2-7
V gene: TRBV5-6
clone size: few
CDR3 protein: CASSLPRDEQYF
CDR3 DNA: TGTGCCAGCAGCTTACCGAGGGACGAGCAGTACTTC

D gene: TRBD1
J gene: TRBJ2-5
V gene: TRBV5-1
clone size: .
CDR3 protein: CASSLEGGLTQETQYF
CDR3 DNA: TGCGCCAGCAGCTTGGAAGGGGGCCTCACTCAAGAGACCCAGTACTTC

D gene: TRBD2
J gene: TRBJ2-7
V gene: TRBV19
clone size: few
CDR3 protein: CASSRPGLAGEQYF
CDR3 DNA: TGTGCCAGTAGTAGGCCGGGACTAGCAGGCGAGCAGTACTTC

D gene: TRBD2
J gene: TRBJ2-1
V gene: TRBV7-2
clone size: .
CDR3 protein: CAEASGSWPGDEQFF
CDR3 DNA: TGTGCCGAGGCTAGCGGGAGTTGGCCGGGGGATGAGCAGTTCTTC

D gene: .
J gene: TRBJ1-5
V gene: TRBV6-2/TRBV6-3
clone size: .
CDR3 protein: CASSYLNSNQPQHF
CDR3 DNA: TGTGCCAGCAGTTACCTTAATAGCAATCAGCCCCAGCATTTT

D gene: TRBD2
J gene: TRBJ2-5
V gene: TRBV20-1
clone size: few
CDR3 protein: CSASGVAGAGGETQYF
CDR3 DNA: TGCAGTGCTAGTGGGGTAGCGGGAGCGGGTGGAGAGACCCAGTACTTC

D gene: TRBD1
J gene: TRBJ2-7
V gene: TRBV27
clone size: .
CDR3 protein: CASSLGGTGGAYEQYF
CDR3 DNA: TGTGCCAGCAGTTTAGGAGGGACAGGGGGCGCGTACGAGCAGTACTTC

D gene: .
J gene: TRBJ2-7
V gene: TRBV29-1
clone size: .
CDR3 protein: CSVEGTSEQYF
CDR3 DNA: TGCAGCGTTGAAGGAACGAGCGAGCAGTACTTC

D gene: TRBD2
J gene: TRBJ2-3
V gene: TRBV29-1
clone size: .
CDR3 protein: CSVEPGLGTDTQYF
CDR3 DNA: TGCAGCGTTGAACCCGGACTAGGCACAGATACGCAGTATTTT

D gene: TRBD1
J gene: TRBJ2-1
V gene: TRBV9
clone size: .
CDR3 protein: CASSGPGGNEQFF
CDR3 DNA: TGTGCCAGCTCCGGCCCAGGGGGCAATGAGCAGTTCTTC

D gene: TRBD1
J gene: TRBJ2-5
V gene: TRBV5-1
clone size: .
CDR3 protein: CASSHGTGGETQYF
CDR3 DNA: TGCGCCAGCAGCCATGGGACAGGCGGAGAGACCCAGTACTTC